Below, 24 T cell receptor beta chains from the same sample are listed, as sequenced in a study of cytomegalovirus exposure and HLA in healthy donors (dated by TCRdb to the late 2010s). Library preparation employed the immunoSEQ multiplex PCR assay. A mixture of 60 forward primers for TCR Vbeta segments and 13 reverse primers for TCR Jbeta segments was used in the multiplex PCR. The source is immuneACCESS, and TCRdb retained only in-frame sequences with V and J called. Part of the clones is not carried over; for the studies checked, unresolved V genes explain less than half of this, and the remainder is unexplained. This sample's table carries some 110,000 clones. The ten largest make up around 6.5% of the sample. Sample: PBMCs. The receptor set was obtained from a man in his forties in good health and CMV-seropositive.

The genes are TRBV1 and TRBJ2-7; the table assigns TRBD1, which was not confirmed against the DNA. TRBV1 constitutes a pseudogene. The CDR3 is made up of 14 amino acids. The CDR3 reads CTSSHKGAPYEQYF. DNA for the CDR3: TGCACCAGCAGCCACAAGGGGGCTCCCTACGAGCAGTACTTC.

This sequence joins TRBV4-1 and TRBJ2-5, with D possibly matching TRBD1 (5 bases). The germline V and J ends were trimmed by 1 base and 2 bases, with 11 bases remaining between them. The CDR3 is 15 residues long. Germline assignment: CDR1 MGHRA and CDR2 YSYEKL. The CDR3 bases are TGCGCCAGCAGCCAAGGTACAGGATCTCAAGAGACCCAGTACTTC. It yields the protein CASSQGTGSQETQYF.

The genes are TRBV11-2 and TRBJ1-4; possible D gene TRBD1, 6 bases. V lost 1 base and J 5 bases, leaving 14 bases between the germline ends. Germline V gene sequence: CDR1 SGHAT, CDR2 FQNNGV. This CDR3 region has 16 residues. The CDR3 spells CASSLVNRVGNEKLFF. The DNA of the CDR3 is TGTGCCAGCAGCTTAGTCAACAGGGTGGGGAATGAAAAACTGTTTTTT.

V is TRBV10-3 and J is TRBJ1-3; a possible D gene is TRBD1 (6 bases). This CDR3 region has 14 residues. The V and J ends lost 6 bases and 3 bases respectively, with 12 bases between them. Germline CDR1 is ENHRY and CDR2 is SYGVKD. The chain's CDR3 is CAIRGGADGNTIYF. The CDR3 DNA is TGTGCCATCAGGGGGGGGGCCGATGGAAACACCATATATTTT.

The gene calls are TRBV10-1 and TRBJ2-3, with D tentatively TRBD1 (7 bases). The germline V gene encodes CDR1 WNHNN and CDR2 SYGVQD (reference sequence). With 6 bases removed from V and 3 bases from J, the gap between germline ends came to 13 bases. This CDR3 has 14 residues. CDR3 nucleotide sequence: TGCGCCAGCAGCAGGGGGGCGCCGACAGATACGCAGTATTTT. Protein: CASSRGAPTDTQYF.

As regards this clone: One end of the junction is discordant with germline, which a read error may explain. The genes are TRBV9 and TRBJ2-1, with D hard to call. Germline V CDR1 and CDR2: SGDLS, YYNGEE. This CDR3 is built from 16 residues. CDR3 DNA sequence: TGTGCCAGCAGCGTAGCCGTTTCAGTCTCCGACAATGAGCAGTTCTTC. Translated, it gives CASSVAVSVSDNEQFF.

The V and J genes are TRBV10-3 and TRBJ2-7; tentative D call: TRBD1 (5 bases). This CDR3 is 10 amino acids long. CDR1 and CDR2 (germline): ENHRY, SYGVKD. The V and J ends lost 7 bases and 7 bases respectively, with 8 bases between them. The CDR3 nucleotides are TGTGCCATCAAGGGGTCGGAGCAGTACTTC. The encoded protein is CAIKGSEQYF.

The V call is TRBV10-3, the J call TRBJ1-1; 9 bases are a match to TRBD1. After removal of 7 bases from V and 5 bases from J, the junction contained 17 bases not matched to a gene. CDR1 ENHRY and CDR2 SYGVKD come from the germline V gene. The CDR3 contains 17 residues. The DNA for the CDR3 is TGTGCCATCACCCTCAGGACAGGGGAAATTGGGGAGACTGAAGCTTTCTTT. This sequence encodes CAITLRTGEIGETEAFF.

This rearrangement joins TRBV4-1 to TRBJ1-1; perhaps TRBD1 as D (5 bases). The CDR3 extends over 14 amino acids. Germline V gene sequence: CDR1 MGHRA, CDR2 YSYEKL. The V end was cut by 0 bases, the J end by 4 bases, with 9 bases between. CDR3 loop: CASSQDGGSTEAFF. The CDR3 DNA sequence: TGCGCCAGCAGCCAAGACGGGGGAAGCACTGAAGCTTTCTTT.

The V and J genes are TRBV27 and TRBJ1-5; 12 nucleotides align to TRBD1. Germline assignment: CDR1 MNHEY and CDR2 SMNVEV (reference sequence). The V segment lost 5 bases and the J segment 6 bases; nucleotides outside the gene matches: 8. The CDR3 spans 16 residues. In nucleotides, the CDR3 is TGTGCCAGCAGTCCGGGGACAGGGGGCCTATTTCAGCCCCAGCATTTT. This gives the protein CASSPGTGGLFQPQHF.

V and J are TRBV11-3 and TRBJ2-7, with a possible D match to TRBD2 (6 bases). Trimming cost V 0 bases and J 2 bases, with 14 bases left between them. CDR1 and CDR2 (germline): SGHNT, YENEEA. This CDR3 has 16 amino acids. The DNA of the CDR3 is TGTGCCAGCAGCTTAGATAAGAGCGGGCTGACCTACGAGCAGTACTTC. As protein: CASSLDKSGLTYEQYF.

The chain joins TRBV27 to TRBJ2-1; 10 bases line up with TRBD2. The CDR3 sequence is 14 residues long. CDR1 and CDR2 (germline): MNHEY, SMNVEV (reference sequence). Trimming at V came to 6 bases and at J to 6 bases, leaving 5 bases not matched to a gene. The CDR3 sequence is CASRGAGGLNEQFF. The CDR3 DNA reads TGTGCCAGCAGGGGAGCGGGAGGGCTCAATGAGCAGTTCTTC.

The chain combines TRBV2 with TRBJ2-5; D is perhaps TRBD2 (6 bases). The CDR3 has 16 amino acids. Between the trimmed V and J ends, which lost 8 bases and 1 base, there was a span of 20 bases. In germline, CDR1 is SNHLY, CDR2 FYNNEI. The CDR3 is CASQQLGGLIQETQYF. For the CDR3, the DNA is TGTGCCAGCCAGCAGCTCGGGGGTTTGATCCAAGAGACCCAGTACTTC.

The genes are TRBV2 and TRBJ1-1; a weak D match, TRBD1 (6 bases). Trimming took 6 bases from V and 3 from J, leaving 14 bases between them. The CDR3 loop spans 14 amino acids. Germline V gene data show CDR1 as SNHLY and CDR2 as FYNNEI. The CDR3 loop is CASRSTGWDTEAFF. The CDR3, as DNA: TGTGCCAGCAGATCAACAGGGTGGGACACTGAAGCTTTCTTT.

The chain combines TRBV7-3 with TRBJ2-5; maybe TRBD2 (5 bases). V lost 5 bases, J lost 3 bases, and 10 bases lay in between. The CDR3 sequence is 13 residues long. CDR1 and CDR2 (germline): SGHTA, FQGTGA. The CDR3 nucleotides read TGTGCCAGCAGCGCTTCGGGAAAAGAGACCCAGTACTTC. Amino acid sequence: CASSASGKETQYF.

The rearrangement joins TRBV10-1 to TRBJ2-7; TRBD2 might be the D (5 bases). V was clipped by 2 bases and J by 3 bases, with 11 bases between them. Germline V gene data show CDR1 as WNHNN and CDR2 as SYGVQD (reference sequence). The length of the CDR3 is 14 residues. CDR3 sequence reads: CASSEGIEGYEQYF. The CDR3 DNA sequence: TGCGCCAGCAGTGAGGGGATTGAGGGCTACGAGCAGTACTTC.

CDR3 nucleotides: TGTGCCAGCAGCTGGACAGGGGCCGACAATCAGCCCCAGCATTTT. Residues: CASSWTGADNQPQHF. The chain couples TRBV7-2 to TRBJ1-5, with 9 bases identical to TRBD1. V dropped 4 bases and J dropped 3; count of bases not matched to a gene: 4. The CDR3 runs to 15 residues. From germline, CDR1 is SGHTA and CDR2 FQGNSA.

CDR3 in DNA: TGTGCCAGCAGCTCTCGGGGAAATCATGAGCAGTTCTTC. Protein: CASSSRGNHEQFF. The genes are TRBV5-4 and TRBJ2-1; D is perhaps TRBD2 (5 bases). Germline V gene sequence: CDR1 SGHNT, CDR2 YYREEE (reference sequence). V was shortened by 3 bases and J by 8 bases, with 12 bases between the two germline ends. The CDR3 contains 13 residues.

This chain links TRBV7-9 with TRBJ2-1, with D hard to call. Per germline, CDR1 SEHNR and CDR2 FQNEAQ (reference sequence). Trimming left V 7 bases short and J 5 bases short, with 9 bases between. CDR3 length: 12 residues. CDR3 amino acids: CASNLGHNEQFF. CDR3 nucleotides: TGTGCCAGCAATCTAGGCCACAATGAGCAGTTCTTC. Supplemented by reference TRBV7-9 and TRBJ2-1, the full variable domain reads DTGVSQNPRHKITKRGQNVTFRCDPISEHNRLYWYRQTLGQGPEFLTYFQNEAQLEKSRLLSDRFSAERPKGSFSTLEIQRTEQGDSAMYLCASNLGHNEQFFGPGTRLTVL.

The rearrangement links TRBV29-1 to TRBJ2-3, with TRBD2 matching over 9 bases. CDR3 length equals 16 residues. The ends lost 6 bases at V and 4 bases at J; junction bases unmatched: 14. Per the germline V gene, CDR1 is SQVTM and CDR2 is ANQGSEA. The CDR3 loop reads CSVGPGDSGSADTQYF. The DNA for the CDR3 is TGCAGCGTAGGACCTGGGGATAGCGGGAGTGCAGATACGCAGTATTTT.

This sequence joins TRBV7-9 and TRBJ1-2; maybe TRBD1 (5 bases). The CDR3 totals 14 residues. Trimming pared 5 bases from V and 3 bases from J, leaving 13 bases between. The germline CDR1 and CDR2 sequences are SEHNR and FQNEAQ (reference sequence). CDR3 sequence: CASSPGGSYYGYTF. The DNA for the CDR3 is TGTGCCAGCAGCCCTGGGGGGAGTTACTATGGCTACACCTTC.

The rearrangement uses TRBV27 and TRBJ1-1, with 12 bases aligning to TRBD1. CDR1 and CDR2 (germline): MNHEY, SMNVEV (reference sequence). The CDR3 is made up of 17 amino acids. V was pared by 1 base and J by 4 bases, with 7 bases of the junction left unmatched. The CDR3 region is CASSLLGTGGRSTEAFF. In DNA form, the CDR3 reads TGTGCCAGCAGTTTATTGGGGACAGGGGGCCGGAGCACTGAAGCTTTCTTT.

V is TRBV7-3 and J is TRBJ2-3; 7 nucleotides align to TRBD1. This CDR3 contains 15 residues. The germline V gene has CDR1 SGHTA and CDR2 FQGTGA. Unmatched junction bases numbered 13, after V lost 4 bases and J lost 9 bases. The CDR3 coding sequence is TGTGCCAGCAGCTCAGGACAGTACTCACAGGGGACGCAGTATTTT. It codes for CASSSGQYSQGTQYF.

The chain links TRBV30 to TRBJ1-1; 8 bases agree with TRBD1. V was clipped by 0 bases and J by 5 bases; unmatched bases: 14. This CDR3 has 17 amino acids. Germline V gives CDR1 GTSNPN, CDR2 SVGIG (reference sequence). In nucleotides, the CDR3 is TGTGCCTGGAGTGTTCGAGGGCTTACAGGGGGTGGAACTGAAGCTTTCTTT. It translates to CAWSVRGLTGGGTEAFF. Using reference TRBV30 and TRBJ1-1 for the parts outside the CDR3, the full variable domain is SQTIHQWPATLVQPVGSPLSLECTVEGTSNPNLYWYRQAAGRGLQLLFYSVGIGQISSEVPQNLSASRPQDRQFILSSKKLLLSDSGFYLCAWSVRGLTGGGTEAFFGQGTRLTVV.